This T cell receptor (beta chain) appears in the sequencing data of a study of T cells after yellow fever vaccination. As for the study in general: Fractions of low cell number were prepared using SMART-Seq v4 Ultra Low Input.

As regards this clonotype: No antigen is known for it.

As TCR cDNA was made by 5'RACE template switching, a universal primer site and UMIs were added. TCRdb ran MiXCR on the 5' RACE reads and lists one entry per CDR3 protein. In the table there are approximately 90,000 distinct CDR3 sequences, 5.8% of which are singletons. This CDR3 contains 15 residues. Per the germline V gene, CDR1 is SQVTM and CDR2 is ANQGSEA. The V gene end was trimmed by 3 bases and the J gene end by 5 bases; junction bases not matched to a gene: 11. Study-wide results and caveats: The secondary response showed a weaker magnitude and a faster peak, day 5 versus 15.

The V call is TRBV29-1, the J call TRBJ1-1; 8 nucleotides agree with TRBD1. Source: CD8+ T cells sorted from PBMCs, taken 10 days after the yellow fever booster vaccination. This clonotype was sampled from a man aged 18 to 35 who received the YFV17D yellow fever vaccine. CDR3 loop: CSVDNPDREKTEAFF. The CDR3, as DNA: TGCAGCGTTGACAACCCGGACAGGGAAAAGACTGAAGCTTTCTTT.